The rows below give T cell receptor beta chains drawn from one sample of a study of cytomegalovirus exposure and HLA in healthy donors. Only in-frame clones appear in the TCRdb table, and some are missing; sequencing was by immunoSEQ multiplex PCR. The profile shows 150,000 or so clones, 89% of them singletons. The sequencing sample was made of PBMCs. These receptors all stem from a woman younger than 35 in good health and CMV-seropositive. Each CDR3 is given with its conserved first and last residue. Fields, in order: clone size, J gene, D gene, V gene, CDR3 DNA, CDR3 protein. The D gene is left open where the match is weak. The size field is filled for only some rows; it gives once, few, many or a size class.

.	TRBJ2-7	TRBD1	TRBV19	TGTGCCAGTAGCCCTGGACAGGGTAACTCCTACGAGCAGTACTTC	CASSPGQGNSYEQYF
.	TRBJ2-5	.	TRBV7-7	TGTGCTAGCAGCCCAGTCTCTTATCAAGAGACCCAGTACTTC	CASSPVSYQETQYF
.	TRBJ2-5	.	TRBV7-7	TGTGCCAGCAGCTTGGGGGGGCGCAGGGAGACCCAGTACTTC	CASSLGGRRETQYF
.	TRBJ2-7	.	TRBV2	TGTGCCAGCAGCGGCTACGAGCAGTACTTC	CASSGYEQYF
.	TRBJ2-6	.	TRBV6-5	TGTGCCAGCAGTTACTCACAAGGGGCAGGGGCCAACGTCCTGACTTTC	CASSYSQGAGANVLTF
.	TRBJ1-4	.	TRBV11-2	TGTGCCAGCAGCTTAGGTGCACAGGGCAATGAAAAACTGTTTTTT	CASSLGAQGNEKLFF
few	TRBJ1-2	TRBD1	TRBV7-9	TGTGCCAGCAGCTTTCACAGGGGGAGTCAGAACTATGGCTACACCTTC	CASSFHRGSQNYGYTF
.	TRBJ2-6	.	TRBV27	TGTGCCAGCAGTTTTTTAACCCTATCTGGGGCCAACGTCCTGACTTTC	CASSFLTLSGANVLTF
.	TRBJ1-2	TRBD1	TRBV10-3	TGTGCCATCAGTGAAAGACAGGGGGCGGGAACTAACTATGGCTACACCTTC	CAISERQGAGTNYGYTF
.	TRBJ2-7	TRBD2	TRBV9	TGTGCCAGCAGCGCCGCTAGCGGGGGCTTCTACGAGCAGTACTTC	CASSAASGGFYEQYF
.	TRBJ1-2	.	TRBV9	TGTGCCAGCAGCCCTTCGGGGGGTGGGTCGTTGGGCTACACCTTC	CASSPSGGGSLGYTF
.	TRBJ1-2	.	TRBV6-5	TGTGCCAGCAGTTACTTTTCGGCAGGAGGTAACTATGGCTACACCTTC	CASSYFSAGGNYGYTF
.	TRBJ2-7	TRBD2	TRBV7-2	TGTGCCAGCAGCTTAGGCAGCGGGGGGATTTCCGAGCAGTACTTC	CASSLGSGGISEQYF
.	TRBJ1-2	.	TRBV28	TGTGCCAGCAGTTTAGGAGGGCGCGACTATGGCTACACCTTC	CASSLGGRDYGYTF
.	TRBJ1-1	.	TRBV11-2	TGTGCCAGCAGCTTAGCCCCAGGGAACACTGAAGCTTTCTTT	CASSLAPGNTEAFF
.	TRBJ2-6	TRBD1	TRBV2	TGTGCCAGTTTGGGACAGGGGCTCAACTCTGGGGCCAACGTCCTGACTTTC	CASLGQGLNSGANVLTF
.	TRBJ2-7	TRBD2	TRBV11-2	TGTGCCAGCAGCCCCTCGGGGACTACACGGGAGCAGTACTTC	CASSPSGTTREQYF
.	TRBJ2-7	TRBD2	TRBV6-1	TGTGCCAGCAGTGATGGACTAGGAGTCTACGAGCAGTACTTC	CASSDGLGVYEQYF
.	TRBJ2-1	.	TRBV27	TGTGCCAGCAGTTTACAGATTCAATACAATGAGCAGTTCTTC	CASSLQIQYNEQFF
.	TRBJ2-1	.	TRBV19	TGTGCCAGTAGTGGCAGCGCCTACAATGAGCAGTTCTTC	CASSGSAYNEQFF
.	TRBJ1-6	.	TRBV28	TGTGCCAGCAGTTTGACAGGCCGTAATTCACCCCTCCACTTT	CASSLTGRNSPLHF
.	TRBJ1-5	TRBD1	TRBV10-3	TGTGCCAGCAGTGATCGGGACAGGGGCAATCAGCCCCAGCATTTT	CASSDRDRGNQPQHF
.	TRBJ1-3	TRBD1	TRBV10-3	TGTGCCACTCGGACAGGGGGCTCTGGAAACACCATATATTTT	CATRTGGSGNTIYF
.	TRBJ2-7	.	TRBV6-1	TGTGCCAGCCGACCGGACAGCGGACCCTACGAGCAGTACTTC	CASRPDSGPYEQYF
.	TRBJ2-7	.	TRBV15	TGTGCCACCAGCCCGGGATCCGGCTCCTACGAGCAGTACTTC	CATSPGSGSYEQYF
.	TRBJ2-5	.	TRBV19	TGTGCCAGTAGTATAGGGTCGGGTCACCAAGAGACCCAGTACTTC	CASSIGSGHQETQYF
.	TRBJ1-2	.	TRBV5-4	TGTGCCAGCAGCCCCCCCCCGCGAGACAGTCAAGGCTACACCTTC	CASSPPPRDSQGYTF
once	TRBJ2-7	TRBD2	TRBV27	TGTGCCAGCAGTTTACGGGCGGGGGGGCTCAACGAGCAGTACTTC	CASSLRAGGLNEQYF
.	TRBJ2-1	.	TRBV5-1	TGCGCCAGCAGCTTAGAAGGGAGCTCCTACAATGAGCAGTTCTTC	CASSLEGSSYNEQFF
.	TRBJ2-7	.	TRBV19	TGTGCCAGTAGTATGACTAGAGGGTCATCCTACGAGCAGTACTTC	CASSMTRGSSYEQYF
.	TRBJ2-5	TRBD2	TRBV28	TGTGCCAGCAGTTTAAAATCGACCTCGCGGGGGGTGGAAGAGACCCAGTACTTC	CASSLKSTSRGVEETQYF
.	TRBJ1-2	.	TRBV7-2	TGTGCCAGCAGCTCTACAGGTGCCTATGGCTACACCTTC	CASSSTGAYGYTF
.	TRBJ1-5	TRBD1	TRBV18	TGTGCCAGCTCATCCCCAGGGGGATTGGGCAATCAGCCCCAGCATTTT	CASSSPGGLGNQPQHF
.	TRBJ1-1	.	TRBV2	TGTGCCAGCAGCGGTGAGTTGAACACTGAAGCTTTCTTT	CASSGELNTEAFF
once	TRBJ2-5	.	TRBV4-2	TGTGCCAGCAGCCAAGCAACCCTCGGGACTCTTCAAGAGACCCAGTACTTC	CASSQATLGTLQETQYF
.	TRBJ2-5	.	TRBV18	TGTGCCAGCTCACCCAGTGGTGTAGCCCTCCAAGAGACCCAGTACTTC	CASSPSGVALQETQYF
.	TRBJ1-5	.	TRBV5-1	TGCGCCAGCAGCTTGGAGGGGTCCCCTGCCCAGCCCCAGCATTTT	CASSLEGSPAQPQHF
.	TRBJ1-1	.	TRBV30	TGTGCCTGGACCCTAAGCCTGAACACTGAAGCTTTCTTT	CAWTLSLNTEAFF
.	TRBJ2-1	TRBD1	TRBV13	TGTGCCAGCAGCGAGGGGACAGGTGTCTACAATGAGCAGTTCTTC	CASSEGTGVYNEQFF
.	TRBJ2-7	.	TRBV28	TGTGCCAGCAGTTCAGGGGGGGAGCAGTACTTC	CASSSGGEQYF
.	TRBJ1-2	.	TRBV29-1	TGCAGCGTCGGTACGGGGTCACGGGGCTATGGCTACACCTTC	CSVGTGSRGYGYTF
.	TRBJ2-3	.	TRBV11-2	TGTGCCAGCAGCTTAGGCGTTAGCGACCGTTGGGATACGCAGTATTTT	CASSLGVSDRWDTQYF
.	TRBJ1-1	.	TRBV11-2	TGTGCTACGGGTAACACTGAAGCTTTCTTT	CATGNTEAFF
.	TRBJ1-2	.	TRBV4-1	TGCGCCAGCGCTCCCCGGGACACCAATTCCTATGGCTACACCTTC	CASAPRDTNSYGYTF
.	TRBJ2-1	.	TRBV29-1	TGCAGCGCCCTCGGTGGGGCCCCTTTTCATATTTACAATGAGCAGTTCTTC	CSALGGAPFHIYNEQFF
.	TRBJ2-3	.	TRBV9	TGTGCCAGCAGCGCTGACCTGGGTGGCGGGAATACGCAGTATTTT	CASSADLGGGNTQYF
.	TRBJ2-7	TRBD1	TRBV28	TGTGCCAGCAGTGTAACACAGGGGTCGGGAACCTACGAGCAGTACTTC	CASSVTQGSGTYEQYF
.	TRBJ2-7	.	TRBV2	TGTGCCAGCAGCAATGATCTGGGCGCCTACGAGCAGTACTTC	CASSNDLGAYEQYF